This T cell receptor beta chain was captured in a study of radiotherapy plus CTLA-4 blockade in lung cancer. Receiving focal radiation plus CTLA-4 blockade with ipilimumab were patients who had chemo-refractory metastatic non-small-cell lung cancer. Trimming stripped 1 base from V and 5 bases from J, with 6 bases between. Germline V gene sequence: CDR1 LNHNV, CDR2 YYDKDF (reference sequence). The CDR3 length is 13 residues. The protocol was immunoSEQ multiplex PCR, while the TCRdb copy is restricted to in-frame clones and leaves out a portion. The sample records tens of thousands of clones, 60% to 80% being singletons. Study results and limitations: TCR clones of tumor origin grew in blood after radiotherapy plus ipilimumab.

Note on this clone: The antigen remains unidentified.

The clonotype was recovered from a human donor with non-small cell lung cancer who had stable disease on radiotherapy plus ipilimumab. The genes are TRBV15 and TRBJ2-1; D is unresolved. The material was peripheral blood, obtained from a patient treated with radiotherapy plus ipilimumab. The CDR3 loop is CATSRALNNEQFF. The CDR3 nucleotides are TGTGCCACCAGCAGAGCACTAAACAATGAGCAGTTCTTC.